This is a list of T cell receptor beta chains from one sample in a study of OX40 agonist ivuxolimab in advanced cancers. The assay was immunoSEQ multiplex PCR, and TCRdb's table has in-frame clones only and misses some. The sample includes over 55,000 clones, roughly 84% of them seen just once. The sample in question was CD4+ or CD8+ T cells sorted from blood, obtained in a trial of the OX40 agonist ivuxolimab. The receptor set was obtained from an adult with an advanced solid tumor such as melanoma, head and neck, liver or kidney cancer. The CDR3 runs from the conserved cysteine through the conserved F or W. The size entry is marked missing in some rows and otherwise reads once, few, many or a size class.

few,TRBV28,13,TRBJ2-3,CASSSAPTDTQYF
once,TRBV18,15,TRBJ1-4,CASSREATGNEKLFF
.,TRBV5-4,14,TRBJ2-7,CASRTGGDSYEQYF
.,TRBV18,19,TRBJ1-3,CASSVRDRGPTSSGNTIYF
.,TRBV5-6,12,TRBJ2-7,CASSLDYYEQYF
once,TRBV7-9,11,TRBJ2-7,CASSSLGEQYF
.,TRBV29-1,11,TRBJ1-2,CSVEGPEGYTF
.,TRBV6-1,13,TRBJ2-1,CASMPRRGNEQFF
.,TRBV27,17,.,CASSFFQPGQGDYEQYF
.,TRBV7-2,16,TRBJ2-7,CASSLGPPGTGNEQYF
once,TRBV7-2,14,TRBJ2-1,CASSLAALFNEQFF
few,TRBV6-6,16,TRBJ2-2,CASSSPRRMNTGELFF
.,TRBV9,13,TRBJ1-1,CASSVGVGTEAFF
few,TRBV10-3,15,TRBJ2-7,CAISESASGRAEQYF
.,TRBV10-3,15,TRBJ2-5,CAISDPGQTQETQYF
.,TRBV15,14,TRBJ2-7,CATSMGGSSYEQYF
.,TRBV30,16,TRBJ2-3,CAWSVLKREYSDTQYF
few,TRBV19,15,TRBJ1-5,CASSITGDRNQPQHF
.,TRBV10-3,18,TRBJ2-7,CAITQSAAGDITAGEQYF
.,TRBV5-4,17,TRBJ1-6,CASSLFGGGTYNSPLHF
.,TRBV11-2,13,TRBJ2-2,CASSFGNTGELFF
.,TRBV7-8,13,TRBJ1-4,CASSLAALGKLFF
.,TRBV19,14,TRBJ2-2,CASSGTSNTGELFF
.,TRBV6-5,15,TRBJ1-2,CASSYSINPNYGYTF
.,TRBV28,16,TRBJ1-1,CASSLNLLAGVPEAFF
.,TRBV7-3,17,TRBJ2-7,CASSLRPIPPRRYEQYF
.,TRBV5-4,15,TRBJ2-5,CASTRGGTGSETQYF
.,TRBV7-2,16,TRBJ1-1,CASSLKWTGGGTEAFF
.,TRBV19,18,TRBJ1-1,CASSITTLGGTGNTEAFF
.,TRBV10-3,15,TRBJ2-7,CAISESASRTYEQYF
.,TRBV9,15,TRBJ1-4,CASSPRGVLPEKLFF
few,TRBV29-1,9,TRBJ1-5,CSAEGCQHF
.,TRBV7-6,14,TRBJ2-7,CASSSTLTAYEQYF
.,TRBV29-1,12,TRBJ2-2,CSYRGDTGELFF
few,TRBV11-3,13,TRBJ1-1,CASSPQGYPGAFF
.,TRBV30,14,TRBJ1-1,CAWRGGRKNTEAFF
.,TRBV29-1,11,TRBJ2-1,CSVSLVDEQFF
.,TRBV15,15,TRBJ2-2,CATSRVRGTGGELFF
few,TRBV7-3,15,TRBJ2-2,CASSITDRGTGELFF
.,TRBV4-1,15,TRBJ2-7,CASSPAGESSYEQYF
.,TRBV18,16,TRBJ1-1,CASSPPMGGRGTEAFF
.,TRBV7-9,15,TRBJ2-7,CASSSQKSVSYEQYF
.,TRBV27,15,TRBJ1-2,CASSLSGQLNYGYTF
.,TRBV28,14,TRBJ2-7,CASSRVAGSYEQYF
.,TRBV10-3,15,TRBJ2-7,CAISELAGGAYEQYF
.,TRBV19,14,TRBJ1-4,CASSRSSRNEKLFF
.,TRBV6-5,15,TRBJ2-5,CASSYGGTGGETQYF
.,TRBV20-1,11,TRBJ1-2,CSARRDYGYTF
.,TRBV6-6,16,TRBJ2-4,CASHLPLREGRNIQYF
.,TRBV18,16,TRBJ2-2,CASSPRMGVNTGELFF
.,TRBV6-1,14,TRBJ2-2,CASRNLGTTGELFF
.,TRBV5-8,13,TRBJ1-4,CASSLSGREKLFF
.,TRBV5-6,16,TRBJ1-3,CASSLPGHNSGNTIYF
.,TRBV10-3,14,TRBJ1-2,CAIRPTGSDYGYTF
.,TRBV18,15,TRBJ2-3,CASHLTTRNTDTQYF
few,TRBV5-1,13,TRBJ2-1,CASSPSSLPERFF
.,TRBV7-9,13,TRBJ1-4,CASSLNPNEKLFF
.,TRBV18,16,TRBJ1-1,CASSPTQGGSNTEAFF